This T cell receptor beta chain was obtained from a study of blood T cell repertoires in COVID-19. Study-wide context: The samples span acute and convalescent COVID-19 from the United States, Italy and Spain. T cells, B-cell-depleted T cells, or PBMCs provided the cDNA or gDNA that served as material.

Unmatched junction bases numbered 7, after V lost 3 bases and J lost 6 bases. Per the germline V gene, CDR1 is KGHDR and CDR2 is SFDVKD. This CDR3 is built from 16 residues. Authors' analysis steps: By means of reference gene primer amplification, nucleated cell counts were estimated. The data were produced by immunoSEQ multiplex PCR, yet TCRdb's version contains in-frame clones alone and is incomplete. V and J calls and clone size are copied from that table; D and trimming were computed from the DNA. The sample lists 28,000 or so clones, approximately 85% seen once, with about 8.4% in the top ten. Sequencing was done on a sample of peripheral blood. The source of this sequence is a woman aged 45-59 years with active COVID-19. V gene TRBV24-1 combines with J gene TRBJ2-3; 11 bases align to TRBD2. The CDR3 sequence: CATSDTSGSAVDTQYF. The CDR3 nucleotides are TGTGCCACCAGTGATACTAGCGGGAGTGCGGTGGATACGCAGTATTTT.